Listed here are 23 T cell receptor beta chains from one sample, sequenced in a study of blood T cell repertoires in COVID-19. The assay was immunoSEQ multiplex PCR, and TCRdb's table has in-frame clones only and misses some. The sample gives 140,000 to 150,000 clones, almost 85% of which show up once; 13% to 15% is in the top ten. Sequencing was carried out using peripheral blood. The receptor source for this set is a human donor with acute or convalescent COVID-19. The donor label of this sample is uncertain.

The chain is built from TRBV4-1 and TRBJ1-2, with D hard to call. Trimming took off 1 base at V and 3 bases at J, with 6 bases between the two ends. The germline V gene has CDR1 MGHRA and CDR2 YSYEKL. The CDR3 contains 13 residues. CDR3 sequence (DNA): TGCGCCAGCAGCCAAGTTCGGGACTATGGCTACACCTTC. Translated: CASSQVRDYGYTF.

This sequence joins TRBV5-4 and TRBJ1-3; no firm D call. CDR1 is SGHNT, CDR2 YYREEE, per germline (reference sequence). The CDR3 sequence is 13 residues long. Trimming removed 5 bases at V and 3 bases at J, with 9 bases between. The CDR3 sequence: CASRPTGGNTIYF. CDR3 in DNA: TGTGCCAGCAGACCCACCGGTGGAAACACCATATATTTT. Looking up the rest from reference TRBV5-4 and TRBJ1-3 gives the full variable domain: ETGVTQSPTHLIKTRGQQVTLRCSSQSGHNTVSWYQQALGQGPQFIFQYYREEENGRGNFPPRFSGLQFPNYSSELNVNALELDDSALYLCASRPTGGNTIYFGEGSWLTVV.

The chain couples TRBV20-1 to TRBJ2-1; a possible D gene is TRBD1 (5 bases). CDR1 is DFQATT, CDR2 SNEGSKA, per germline (reference sequence). This CDR3 has 15 amino acids. Trimming took off 3 bases at V and 6 bases at J, with 18 bases between the two ends. DNA of the CDR3: TGCAGTGCTAGTACTGGGGCCAACCCTCTCAATGAGCAGTTCTTC. As protein: CSASTGANPLNEQFF.

The CDR3 bases are TGTGCCACCAGCAGACAGGGGGGAAGCTCCTACGAGCAGTACTTC. This encodes CATSRQGGSSYEQYF. The chain is built from TRBV15 and TRBJ2-7; a possible D gene is TRBD1 (7 bases). The germline V and J ends were trimmed by 2 bases and 0 bases, with 11 bases remaining between them. The CDR3 covers 15 residues. Per germline, CDR1 LNHNV and CDR2 YYDKDF (reference sequence). The entire variable domain, with the rest obtained from reference TRBV15 and TRBJ2-7, is as follows: DAMVIQNPRYQVTQFGKPVTLSCSQTLNHNVMYWYQQKSSQAPKLLFHYYDKDFNNEADTPDNFQSRRPNTSFCFLDIRSPGLGDTAMYLCATSRQGGSSYEQYFGPGTRLTVT.

The chain recombines TRBV10-3 with TRBJ2-6, with D possibly being TRBD2 (6 bases). With 6 bases removed from V and 0 bases from J, the gap between germline ends came to 21 bases. CDR1 and CDR2 (germline): ENHRY, SYGVKD. The CDR3 length is 19 residues. CDR3 amino acids: CAIRANVPGLRSGANVLTF. CDR3 nucleotides: TGTGCCATCAGGGCGAATGTCCCGGGACTGCGCTCTGGGGCCAACGTCCTGACTTTC.

V is TRBV13 and J is TRBJ1-6, with 8 positions matching TRBD1. Germline V CDR1 and CDR2: PRHDT, FYEKMQ (reference sequence). With 7 bases clipped from V and 6 bases from J, the junction kept 20 bases outside the gene matches. The CDR3 loop spans 19 amino acids. CDR3 nucleotide sequence: TGTGCCAGCACCCTTAGGGAGACAGGGGCCCTTGTAATTAATTCACCCCTCCACTTT. Encoded protein: CASTLRETGALVINSPLHF.

The count of this clone is one. This chain joins TRBV7-2 and TRBJ2-5; 12 bases are shared with TRBD2. CDR1 and CDR2 from the germline V gene are SGHTA and FQGNSA. The CDR3 length is 16 residues. With 5 bases clipped from V and 0 bases from J, the junction kept 4 bases outside the gene matches. CDR3 nucleotide sequence: TGTGCCAGCAGCCCTCTAGCGGGGGGGAACCAAGAGACCCAGTACTTC. Translation gives CASSPLAGGNQETQYF.

With regard to this clone: Other DNA sequences from this sample encode an identical CDR3 as well. The chain links TRBV7-9 to TRBJ1-1; D not certain. This CDR3 spans 11 amino acids. With 5 bases removed from V and 1 base from J, the gap between germline ends came to 2 bases. Germline values: CDR1 SEHNR, CDR2 FQNEAQ (reference sequence). The CDR3 sequence is CASSRNTEAFF. For the CDR3, the DNA is TGTGCCAGCAGCCGGAACACTGAAGCTTTCTTT.

The chain couples TRBV7-2 to TRBJ2-7; D gene unclear. This CDR3 spans 13 amino acids. Germline CDR1 is SGHTA and CDR2 is FQGNSA. Between the trimmed V and J ends, which lost 4 bases and 1 base, there was a span of 8 bases. The CDR3 sequence: CASSSTLSYEQYF. Written as DNA, the CDR3 is TGTGCCAGCAGCTCCACTTTGTCCTACGAGCAGTACTTC. Full variable domain (remainder filled in from reference TRBV7-2 and TRBJ2-7): GAGVSQSPSNKVTEKGKDVELRCDPISGHTALYWYRQSLGQGLEFLIYFQGNSAPDKSGLPSDRFSAERTGGSVSTLTIQRTQQEDSAVYLCASSSTLSYEQYFGPGTRLTVT.

The chain links TRBV5-1 to TRBJ1-6; TRBD1 agrees at 8 bases. Germline V gene data show CDR1 as SGHRS and CDR2 as YFSETQ. After removal of 1 base from V and 9 bases from J, the junction contained 9 bases not matched to a gene. The CDR3 totals 16 residues. CDR3 region: CASSLLTGTGTSPLHF. The CDR3 DNA reads as TGCGCCAGCAGCTTGCTTACCGGGACAGGAACTTCACCCCTCCACTTT.

The chain recombines TRBV10-2 with TRBJ1-5, with a possible D match to TRBD1 (6 bases). V was trimmed by 3 bases and J by 3 bases, leaving 12 bases between them. This CDR3 has 15 amino acids. The germline V gene encodes CDR1 WSHSY and CDR2 SAAADI. CDR3 sequence: CASSDRRDINQPQHF. DNA of the CDR3: TGCGCCAGCAGTGATCGAAGGGACATCAATCAGCCCCAGCATTTT.

The chain uses TRBV15 and TRBJ2-7, with unresolved D. V lost 2 bases and J lost 3, with 5 bases in between. The CDR3 sequence is 12 residues long. Per germline, CDR1 LNHNV and CDR2 YYDKDF (reference sequence). The CDR3 bases are TGTGCCACCAGCAGACCCCACTACGAGCAGTACTTC. This gives the protein CATSRPHYEQYF.

The chain has TRBV5-4 and TRBJ2-7, with D maybe TRBD2 (7 bases). Germline V lookup: CDR1 SGHNT, CDR2 YYREEE (reference sequence). This CDR3 is built from 16 residues. V was clipped by 0 bases and J by 2 bases, with 15 bases between them. The CDR3 reads CASSLDAGASPYEQYF. The CDR3 nucleotides read TGTGCCAGCAGCTTGGATGCGGGGGCCTCACCCTACGAGCAGTACTTC.

This clone occurred a few times. V usage is TRBV18 and J usage is TRBJ2-1, with 11 bases matching TRBD2. CDR3 length: 13 residues. The germline gives CDR1 KGHSH, CDR2 LQKENI. The V gene end was trimmed by 3 bases and the J gene end by 10 bases; junction bases not matched to a gene: 2. The CDR3 DNA reads as TGTGCCAGCTCACCGACTAGCGGGGTCGAGCAGTTCTTC. This sequence encodes CASSPTSGVEQFF.

The chain employs TRBV15 and TRBJ1-4; TRBD1 is a possible D gene (5 bases). Germline V lookup: CDR1 LNHNV, CDR2 YYDKDF (reference sequence). This CDR3 contains 14 residues. V gave up 8 bases and J gave up 7 bases, with 17 bases separating them. The CDR3 reads CATSNQAGGEKLFF. In DNA form, the CDR3 reads TGTGCCACCTCTAATCAGGCCGGGGGTGAAAAACTGTTTTTT.

The chain joins TRBV7-2 to TRBJ2-1, with a possible D match to TRBD1 (5 bases). The CDR3 consists of 15 residues. Germline CDR1 and CDR2: SGHTA and FQGNSA. Between the trimmed V and J ends, which lost 8 bases and 7 bases, there was a span of 21 bases. The CDR3 here is CASARRAARGNEQFF. In DNA, the CDR3 is TGTGCCAGCGCAAGACGGGCAGCAAGGGGTAATGAGCAGTTCTTC.

The CDR3: CASSQGTGPYGYTF. The CDR3 DNA sequence: TGTGCCAGCAGCCAGGGGACAGGGCCCTATGGCTACACCTTC. This rearrangement joins TRBV3-1 (or the pseudogene TRBV3-2) to TRBJ1-2, with 9 bases fitting TRBD1. The CDR3 has 14 residues. V shed 3 bases and J 4 bases; nucleotides not matched to a gene: 3. Per germline, CDR1 LGHDT and CDR2 YNNKEL (reference sequence).

A single count supports this clone. This chain uses TRBV9 with TRBJ2-2; TRBD1 might be the D (6 bases). The CDR3 has 15 amino acids. Trimming shortened V by 4 bases and J by 9 bases, and 19 bases separated the two germline ends. Germline CDR1 is SGDLS and CDR2 is YYNGEE. The CDR3 loop is CASSLSRTVGRELFF. The CDR3 nucleotides read TGTGCCAGCAGCCTCAGTCGGACAGTCGGCCGGGAGCTGTTTTTT.

The chain combines TRBV15 with TRBJ2-5; D is perhaps TRBD1 (6 bases). This CDR3 comprises 14 residues. Trimming took 5 bases from V and 4 from J, leaving 14 bases between them. The V gene's germline CDR1 is LNHNV and CDR2 YYDKDF (reference sequence). In DNA, the CDR3 is TGTGCCACCAGCTACCCCGGGACAACAGAGACCCAGTACTTC. Its translation: CATSYPGTTETQYF.

The CDR3 DNA reads TGTGCCACCAGTGACAAGACAGGGAAGTCCTACAATGAGCAGTTCTTC. This sequence encodes CATSDKTGKSYNEQFF. The V call is TRBV24-1, the J call TRBJ2-1; 7 positions match TRBD1. From germline, CDR1 is KGHDR and CDR2 SFDVKD. The CDR3 contains 16 residues. V gave up 4 bases and J gave up 1 base; unmatched junction bases: 6.

The chain combines TRBV10-3 with TRBJ1-1, with TRBD1 matching over 9 bases. Germline V CDR1 and CDR2: ENHRY, SYGVKD. The CDR3 covers 13 residues. The ends lost 10 bases at V and 6 bases at J; junction bases unmatched: 9. As DNA, the CDR3 is TGTGCCACCAAGACAGGGGGGGGTTCTGAAGCTTTCTTT. Translation gives CATKTGGGSEAFF.

This rearrangement joins TRBV7-9 to TRBJ1-4; 7 bases map to TRBD1. The V segment lost 0 bases and the J segment 2 bases; nucleotides outside the gene matches: 6. From germline, CDR1 is SEHNR and CDR2 FQNEAQ (reference sequence). The CDR3 has 17 amino acids. CDR3 bases: TGTGCCAGCAGCTTAGCCCAGGGGGTGCTTACTAATGAAAAACTGTTTTTT. Translating it yields CASSLAQGVLTNEKLFF.

The chain combines TRBV5-1 with TRBJ1-2, with TRBD1 matching over 10 bases. The junction had 8 bases not matched to a gene; V was cut back by 4 bases and J by 5 bases. CDR1 is SGHRS, CDR2 YFSETQ, per germline. The CDR3 extends over 15 amino acids. CDR3 in amino acids: CASSLTGTGEYGYTF. CDR3 DNA sequence: TGCGCCAGCAGCCTAACCGGGACAGGGGAATATGGCTACACCTTC.